A selection of T cell receptor beta chains follows, all from one sample in a study of Graves' ophthalmopathy and Graves' hyperthyroidism. TCRdb used MiXCR to reprocess the multiplex PCR reads, holding one entry per CDR3 protein. The sample has 360,000 or so distinct CDR3 sequences, about 16% seen once. Sequencing used peripheral blood. These receptors were collected from a woman aged 18-30 years with Graves' ophthalmopathy. The CDR3 runs from the conserved cysteine through the conserved F or W. A D gene is named only where the DNA matches it firmly. Not every row has a clone size; where given, it reads once, few, many or a size class.

j_call cdr3_length v_call clone_size d_call cdr3_aa cdr3_nt
TRBJ2-7 18 TRBV20-1 many NA CSARDSERPGRPSYEQYF TGCAGTGCTAGAGATTCCGAGCGGCCAGGGCGCCCTTCCTACGAGCAGTACTTC
TRBJ1-1 13 TRBV30 many NA CAGSTKPNTEAFF TGTGCCGGTTCAACGAAACCGAACACTGAAGCTTTCTTT
TRBJ2-5 14 TRBV20-1 many NA CSARDPTSAETQYF TGCAGTGCTAGAGATCCGACCAGCGCGGAGACCCAGTACTTC
TRBJ2-3 13 TRBV12-3/TRBV12-4 many TRBD2 CASSFSPSGAQYF TGTGCCAGCAGTTTTTCACCTAGCGGGGCGCAGTATTTT
TRBJ2-7 13 TRBV11-2 many NA CASSLEANYEQYF TGTGCCAGCAGCTTAGAAGCCAACTACGAGCAGTACTTC
TRBJ1-5 15 TRBV20-1 many TRBD1 CSARGDRVLGQPQHF TGCAGTGCTAGGGGGGACAGGGTACTCGGACAGCCCCAGCATTTT
TRBJ1-5 16 TRBV11-2 many TRBD1 CASSPGQGRSNQPQHF TGTGCCAGCAGCCCAGGACAGGGTAGGAGCAATCAGCCCCAGCATTTT
TRBJ1-5 16 TRBV20-1 many TRBD1 CSARGTGDYSNQPQHF TGCAGTGCTAGGGGCACAGGGGATTATAGCAATCAGCCCCAGCATTTT
TRBJ2-7 17 TRBV27 many TRBD1 CASSHTGAPGENYEQYF TGTGCCAGCAGTCACACAGGGGCCCCGGGTGAAAACTACGAGCAGTACTTC
TRBJ2-7 15 TRBV20-1 many NA CSAAPWQGLSYEQYF TGCAGTGCTGCCCCCTGGCAGGGCCTATCCTACGAGCAGTACTTC
TRBJ2-5 13 TRBV29-1 many TRBD1 CSVDRVSREAQYF TGCAGCGTGGACAGGGTATCAAGAGAGGCCCAGTACTTC
TRBJ1-1 13 TRBV28 NA NA CAGGSLMNTEAFF TGTGCAGGAGGGTCCCTTATGAACACTGAAGCTTTCTTT
TRBJ1-2 14 TRBV19 few TRBD1 CASSPGTGRSGYTF TGTGCCAGTAGTCCAGGGACAGGGAGGAGTGGCTACACCTTC
TRBJ2-4 12 TRBV27 NA TRBD1 CASGQGGNIQYF TGTGCCAGCGGACAGGGCGGAAACATTCAGTACTTC
TRBJ2-7 13 TRBV12-3/TRBV12-4 NA NA CASTVGGAGEQYF TGTGCCAGCACCGTTGGGGGGGCAGGCGAGCAGTACTTC
TRBJ2-7 16 TRBV6-1 many TRBD2 CASSEARSGAAYEQYF TGTGCCAGCAGTGAAGCACGAAGCGGGGCGGCCTACGAGCAGTACTTC
TRBJ1-5 14 TRBV29-1 many NA CSVKLDRTNQPQHF TGCAGCGTTAAACTTGACAGGACCAATCAGCCCCAGCATTTT
TRBJ1-5 14 TRBV2 many NA CASSSGGRNQPQHF TGTGCCAGCAGTTCTGGCGGTCGCAATCAGCCCCAGCATTTT
TRBJ1-1 17 TRBV6-2/TRBV6-3 many NA CASSYPRVRRGDTEAFF TGTGCCAGCAGTTACCCTCGGGTCAGGCGGGGGGACACTGAAGCTTTCTTT
TRBJ1-5 15 TRBV4-2 many NA CASSQGTTETKPQHF TGTGCCAGCAGCCAAGGAACGACAGAGACTAAGCCCCAGCATTTT
TRBJ2-7 15 TRBV12-3/TRBV12-4 many TRBD2 CASRSRGRVPYEQYF TGTGCCAGCAGATCCCGCGGGAGGGTCCCCTACGAGCAGTACTTC
TRBJ1-1 16 TRBV6-2/TRBV6-3 once NA CASSYSPRDISVEAFF TGTGCCAGCAGTTACTCCCCCCGGGACATTTCGGTAGAAGCTTTCTTT
TRBJ1-1 17 TRBV7-8 many NA CASSSRGGAIEKSEAFF TGTGCCAGCAGCTCTAGGGGGGGCGCGATTGAAAAATCTGAAGCTTTCTTT
TRBJ1-5 14 TRBV28 NA NA CASSTQSKGEPQHF TGTGCCAGCAGTACACAATCCAAGGGTGAGCCCCAGCATTTT
TRBJ2-7 15 TRBV11-2 many TRBD1 CASSLPGQGAYEQYF TGTGCCAGCAGCTTACCCGGACAGGGGGCCTACGAGCAGTACTTC
TRBJ1-6 13 TRBV12-3/TRBV12-4 NA NA CASSLSSGSPLHF TGTGCCAGCAGCCTGTCCTCAGGGTCACCCCTCCACTTT
TRBJ2-7 13 TRBV11-2 few NA CASSLAGIHEQYF TGTGCCAGCAGCTTAGCAGGGATCCACGAGCAGTACTTC
TRBJ1-2 16 TRBV5-6 many NA CASSFSGTFLTDGYTF TGTGCCAGCAGCTTCAGCGGGACATTCCTAACTGATGGCTACACCTTC
TRBJ1-2 16 TRBV12-3/TRBV12-4 NA NA CANSLALRSPLEGYTF TGTGCCAACAGTTTAGCGTTAAGATCTCCCTTGGAAGGCTACACCTTC
TRBJ2-2 15 TRBV6-2/TRBV6-3 many NA CASSPPGGYTGELFF TGTGCCAGCAGTCCCCCCGGGGGATACACCGGGGAGCTGTTTTTT
TRBJ1-1 14 TRBV12-3/TRBV12-4 few NA CASSLANRNTEAFF TGTGCCAGCAGTTTAGCCAACAGGAACACTGAAGCTTTCTTT
TRBJ1-1 13 TRBV28 many TRBD1 CAGWDRGSTEAFF TGTGCCGGGTGGGACAGGGGTAGCACTGAAGCTTTCTTT
TRBJ2-7 12 TRBV30 many NA CAWMGNSYEQYF TGTGCCTGGATGGGCAACTCCTACGAGCAGTACTTC
TRBJ1-1 11 TRBV28 many TRBD1 CASTRDRGAFF TGTGCCAGCACCCGGGACAGGGGAGCTTTCTTT
TRBJ1-1 15 TRBV12-3/TRBV12-4 NA TRBD1 CASSPRTGFGTEAFF TGTGCCAGCAGTCCTCGGACAGGGTTTGGGACTGAAGCTTTCTTT
TRBJ2-5 19 TRBV6-2/TRBV6-3 many TRBD1 CASSYSNRGRTHPAETQYF TGTGCCAGCAGTTACTCGAATAGGGGGCGGACCCACCCTGCCGAGACCCAGTACTTC
TRBJ2-5 16 TRBV20-1 NA TRBD2 CSASGLAGGPPETQYF TGCAGTGCTAGCGGTCTAGCGGGGGGACCTCCGGAGACCCAGTACTTC
TRBJ2-7 17 TRBV6-2/TRBV6-3 NA NA CASSLHPIGAKPYEQYF TGTGCCAGCAGTCTCCACCCAATCGGGGCCAAACCTTACGAGCAGTACTTC
TRBJ1-5 12 TRBV5-8 many NA CASSPGEQPQHF TGTGCCAGCAGCCCAGGGGAACAGCCCCAGCATTTT
TRBJ2-2 11 TRBV7-2 many NA CASSIYGELFF TGTGCCAGCAGCATATACGGGGAGCTGTTTTTT
TRBJ1-1 13 TRBV18 many NA CASSPANGAEAFF TGTGCCAGCTCACCGGCGAATGGGGCTGAAGCTTTCTTT
TRBJ1-5 15 TRBV27 many NA CASSTTPQAPGPQHF TGTGCCAGCAGCACTACCCCACAGGCCCCAGGGCCCCAGCATTTT
TRBJ2-5 16 TRBV10-2 many NA CASRALGTQGGETQYF TGCGCCAGCAGGGCCCTCGGGACTCAAGGTGGGGAGACCCAGTACTTC